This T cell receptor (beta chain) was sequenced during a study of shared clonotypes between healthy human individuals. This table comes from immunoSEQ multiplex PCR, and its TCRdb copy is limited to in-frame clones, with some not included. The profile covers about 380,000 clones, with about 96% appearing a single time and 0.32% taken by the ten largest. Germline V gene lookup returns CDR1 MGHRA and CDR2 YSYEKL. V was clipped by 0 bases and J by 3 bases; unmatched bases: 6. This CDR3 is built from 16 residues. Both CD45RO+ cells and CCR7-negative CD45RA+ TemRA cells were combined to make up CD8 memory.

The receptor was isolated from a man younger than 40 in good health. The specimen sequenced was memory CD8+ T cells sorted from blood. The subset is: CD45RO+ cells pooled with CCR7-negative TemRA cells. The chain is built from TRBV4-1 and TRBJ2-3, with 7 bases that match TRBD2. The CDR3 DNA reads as TGCGCCAGCAGCCAAGAGACTAGCTTTAGGACAGATACGCAGTATTTT. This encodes CASSQETSFRTDTQYF.